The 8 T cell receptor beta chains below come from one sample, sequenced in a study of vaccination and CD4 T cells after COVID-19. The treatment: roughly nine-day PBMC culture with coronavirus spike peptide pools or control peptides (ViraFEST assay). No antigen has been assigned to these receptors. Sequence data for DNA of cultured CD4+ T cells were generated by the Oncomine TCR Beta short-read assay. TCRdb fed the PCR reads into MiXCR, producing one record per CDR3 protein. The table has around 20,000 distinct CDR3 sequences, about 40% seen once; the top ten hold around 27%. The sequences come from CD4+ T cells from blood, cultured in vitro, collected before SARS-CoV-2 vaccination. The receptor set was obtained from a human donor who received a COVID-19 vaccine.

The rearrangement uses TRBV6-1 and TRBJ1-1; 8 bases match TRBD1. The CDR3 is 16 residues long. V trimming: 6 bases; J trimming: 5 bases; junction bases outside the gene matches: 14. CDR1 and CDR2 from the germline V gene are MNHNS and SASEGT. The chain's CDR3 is CASRSRFRGRSTEAFF. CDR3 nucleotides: TGTGCCAGCAGAAGTCGGTTCAGGGGGCGAAGTACTGAAGCTTTCTTT.

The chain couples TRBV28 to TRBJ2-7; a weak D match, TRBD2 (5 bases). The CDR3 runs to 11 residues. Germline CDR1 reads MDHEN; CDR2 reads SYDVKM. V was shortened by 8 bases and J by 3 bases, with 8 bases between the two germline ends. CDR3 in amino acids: CASCEGYEQYF. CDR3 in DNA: TGTGCCAGCTGCGAGGGCTACGAGCAGTACTTC.

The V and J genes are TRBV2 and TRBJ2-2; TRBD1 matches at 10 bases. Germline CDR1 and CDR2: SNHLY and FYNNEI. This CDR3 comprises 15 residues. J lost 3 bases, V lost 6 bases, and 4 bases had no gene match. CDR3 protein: CASSPTGGDTGELFF. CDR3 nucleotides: TGTGCCAGCAGCCCGACAGGGGGCGACACCGGGGAGCTGTTTTTT.

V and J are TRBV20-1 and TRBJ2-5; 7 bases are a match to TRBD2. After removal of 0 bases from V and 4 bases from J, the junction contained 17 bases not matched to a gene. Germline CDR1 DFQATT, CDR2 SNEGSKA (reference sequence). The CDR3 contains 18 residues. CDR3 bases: TGCAGTGCTAGAGATTATGGGGGGGGGGTGGGGGAGGCAGAGACCCAGTACTTC. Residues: CSARDYGGGVGEAETQYF.

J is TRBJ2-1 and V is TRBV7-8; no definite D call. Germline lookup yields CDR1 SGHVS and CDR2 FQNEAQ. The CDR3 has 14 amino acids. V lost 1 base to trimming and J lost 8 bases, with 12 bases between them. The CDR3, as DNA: TGTGCCAGCAGCTTAGGAGCCAGGATCTATGAGCAGTTCTTC. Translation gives CASSLGARIYEQFF.

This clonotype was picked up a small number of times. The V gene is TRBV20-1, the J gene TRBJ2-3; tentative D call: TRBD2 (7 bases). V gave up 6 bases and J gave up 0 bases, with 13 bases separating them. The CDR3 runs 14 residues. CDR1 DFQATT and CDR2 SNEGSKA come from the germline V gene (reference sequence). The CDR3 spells CSAEGGPSTDTQYF. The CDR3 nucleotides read TGCAGTGCGGAGGGGGGGCCGAGCACAGATACGCAGTATTTT.

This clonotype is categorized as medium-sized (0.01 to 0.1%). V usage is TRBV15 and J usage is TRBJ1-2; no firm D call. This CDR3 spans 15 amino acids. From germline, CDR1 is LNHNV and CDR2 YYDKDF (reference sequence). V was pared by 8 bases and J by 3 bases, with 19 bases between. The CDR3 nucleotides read TGTGCCACCTTGGCTCAAACAGCGTCCGACTATGGCTACACCTTC. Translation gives CATLAQTASDYGYTF.

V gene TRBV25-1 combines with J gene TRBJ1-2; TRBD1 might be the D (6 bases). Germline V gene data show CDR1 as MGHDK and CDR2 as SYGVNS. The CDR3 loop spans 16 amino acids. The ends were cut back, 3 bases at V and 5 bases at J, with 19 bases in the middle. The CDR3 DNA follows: TGTGCCAGCAGTGACCTTCACCGGACAGACCTTTATGGCTACACCTTC. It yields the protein CASSDLHRTDLYGYTF.